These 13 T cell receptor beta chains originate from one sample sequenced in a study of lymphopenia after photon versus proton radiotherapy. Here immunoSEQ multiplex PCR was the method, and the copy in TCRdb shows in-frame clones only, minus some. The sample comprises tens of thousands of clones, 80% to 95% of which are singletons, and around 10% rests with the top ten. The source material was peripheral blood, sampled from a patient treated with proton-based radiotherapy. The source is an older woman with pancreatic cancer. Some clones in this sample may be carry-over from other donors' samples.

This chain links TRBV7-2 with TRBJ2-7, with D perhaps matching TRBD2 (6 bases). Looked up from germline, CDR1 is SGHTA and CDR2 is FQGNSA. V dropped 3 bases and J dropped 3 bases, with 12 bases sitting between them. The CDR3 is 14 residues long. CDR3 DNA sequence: TGTGCCAGCAGCTTCGGGACTCCGGACTACGAGCAGTACTTC. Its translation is CASSFGTPDYEQYF.

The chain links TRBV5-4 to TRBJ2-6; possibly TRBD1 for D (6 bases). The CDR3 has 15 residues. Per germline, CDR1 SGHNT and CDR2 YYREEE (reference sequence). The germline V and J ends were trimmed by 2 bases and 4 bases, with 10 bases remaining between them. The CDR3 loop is CASSFQGPGANVLTF. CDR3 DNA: TGTGCCAGCAGCTTTCAGGGGCCCGGGGCCAACGTCCTGACTTTC.

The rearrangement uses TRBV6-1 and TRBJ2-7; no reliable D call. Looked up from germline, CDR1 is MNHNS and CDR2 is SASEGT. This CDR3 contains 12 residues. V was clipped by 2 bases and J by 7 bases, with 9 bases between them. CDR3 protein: CASSERSWEQYF. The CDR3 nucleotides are TGTGCCAGCAGTGAACGGTCCTGGGAGCAGTACTTC.

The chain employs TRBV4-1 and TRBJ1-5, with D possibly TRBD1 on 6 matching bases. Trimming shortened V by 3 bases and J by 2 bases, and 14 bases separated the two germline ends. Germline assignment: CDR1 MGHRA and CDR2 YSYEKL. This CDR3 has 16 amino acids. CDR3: CASSHLTGRGNQPQHF. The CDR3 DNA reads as TGCGCCAGCAGCCACCTAACAGGGAGGGGCAATCAGCCCCAGCATTTT.

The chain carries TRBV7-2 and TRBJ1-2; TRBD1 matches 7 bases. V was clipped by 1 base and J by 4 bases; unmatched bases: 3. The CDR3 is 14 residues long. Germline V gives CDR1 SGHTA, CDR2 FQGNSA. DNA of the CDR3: TGTGCCAGCAGCTTAGGTGACAGGGTCTATGGCTACACCTTC. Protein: CASSLGDRVYGYTF.

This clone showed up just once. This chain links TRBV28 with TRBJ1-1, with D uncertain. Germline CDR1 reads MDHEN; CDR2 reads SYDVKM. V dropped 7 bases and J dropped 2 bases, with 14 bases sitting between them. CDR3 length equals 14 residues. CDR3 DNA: TGTGCCAGCACCCATAGGACGGGAAACACTGAAGCTTTCTTT. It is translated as CASTHRTGNTEAFF.

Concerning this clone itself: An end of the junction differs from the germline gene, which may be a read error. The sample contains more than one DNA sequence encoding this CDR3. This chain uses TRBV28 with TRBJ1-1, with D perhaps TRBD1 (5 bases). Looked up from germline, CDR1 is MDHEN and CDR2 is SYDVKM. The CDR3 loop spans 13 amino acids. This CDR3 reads CASSYGGNTEAFF. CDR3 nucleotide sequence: TGTGCTAGCAGTTACGGGGGGAACACTGAAGCTTTCTTT.

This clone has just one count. The CDR3 loop reads CASSIRDSYEQYF. The DNA of the CDR3 is TGTGCCAGTAGTATTCGGGATTCCTACGAGCAGTACTTC. The rearrangement joins TRBV19 to TRBJ2-7; a possible D gene is TRBD2 (5 bases). The CDR3 covers 13 residues. Germline lookup yields CDR1 LNHDA and CDR2 SQIVND (reference sequence). V lost 3 bases to trimming and J lost 1 base, with 7 bases between them. The variable domain in full, with the rest retrieved from reference TRBV19 and TRBJ2-7, is DGGITQSPKYLFRKEGQNVTLSCEQNLNHDAMYWYRQDPGQGLRLIYYSQIVNDFQKGDIAEGYSVSREKKESFPLTVTSAQKNPTAFYLCASSIRDSYEQYFGPGTRLTVT.

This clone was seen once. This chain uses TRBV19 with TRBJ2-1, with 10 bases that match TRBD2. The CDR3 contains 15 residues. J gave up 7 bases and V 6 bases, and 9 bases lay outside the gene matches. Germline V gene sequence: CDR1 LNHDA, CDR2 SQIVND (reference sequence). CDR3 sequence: CASSPGTSVGNEQFF. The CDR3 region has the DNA TGTGCCAGTAGCCCAGGGACTAGCGTTGGAAATGAGCAGTTCTTC.

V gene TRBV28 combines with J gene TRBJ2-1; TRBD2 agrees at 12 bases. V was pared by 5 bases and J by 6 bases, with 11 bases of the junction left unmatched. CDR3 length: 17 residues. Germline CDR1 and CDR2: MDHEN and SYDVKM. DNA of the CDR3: TGTGCCAGCAGTCCTCAACGACTAGCGGGAGCTTTCAATGAGCAGTTCTTC. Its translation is CASSPQRLAGAFNEQFF.

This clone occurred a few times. The CDR3 loop is CASSYPGSQETQYF. The CDR3 region has the DNA TGTGCCAGCAGTTACCCAGGCTCCCAAGAGACCCAGTACTTC. This sequence joins TRBV6-6 and TRBJ2-5; D remains ambiguous. Between the trimmed V and J ends, which lost 2 bases and 1 base, there was a span of 8 bases. This CDR3 has 14 residues. Germline CDR1 is MNHNY and CDR2 is SVGAGI (reference sequence).

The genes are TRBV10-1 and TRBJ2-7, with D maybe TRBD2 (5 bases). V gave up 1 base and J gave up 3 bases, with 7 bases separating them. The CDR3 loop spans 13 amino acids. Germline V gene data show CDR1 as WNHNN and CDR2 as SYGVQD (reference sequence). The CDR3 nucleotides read TGCGCCAGCAGTGAGTTGGGGAGCTACGAGCAGTACTTC. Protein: CASSELGSYEQYF.

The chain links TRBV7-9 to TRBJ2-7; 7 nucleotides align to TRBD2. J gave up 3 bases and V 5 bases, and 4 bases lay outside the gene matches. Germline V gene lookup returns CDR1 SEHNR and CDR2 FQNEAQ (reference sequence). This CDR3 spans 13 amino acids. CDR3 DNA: TGTGCCAGCAGCACCGGGACTATCTACGAGCAGTACTTC. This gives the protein CASSTGTIYEQYF.